This record concerns one T cell receptor (beta chain) sequence. Its target is unknown. This specimen comes from a study of blood T cells in healthy people across ages. There are 13 residues in the CDR3. Germline V gene sequence: CDR1 GTSNPN, CDR2 SVGIG (reference sequence). V lost 8 bases to trimming and J lost 2 bases, with 16 bases between them. A J-beta primer mix and a sample-barcoded 5' primer were used in a second PCR of roughly 6 to 11 cycles. TCRdb re-analysed the 5' RACE reads in MiXCR, keeping a single row per CDR3 protein. The sample has about 1.6 million distinct CDR3 sequences, around 36% seen once; the top ten hold 11%. Study outcomes and limitations: Unknown donor CMV status possibly confounded expanded clonotype changes.

Sequencing input: blood. The receptor comes from a woman in her twenties or thirties in good health. The chain has TRBV30 and TRBJ2-7; TRBD1 or TRBD2 may be the D gene (6 bases each). The CDR3 DNA follows: TGTGCCCAGTCAGGGGAGGCTCCCTACGAGCAGTACTTC. Protein sequence: CAQSGEAPYEQYF.